This T cell receptor (beta chain) was documented in a study of post-analysis software for immune sequencing data. V trimming: 3 bases; J trimming: 4 bases; junction bases outside the gene matches: 6. Germline-derived CDR1 and CDR2 are DFQATT and SNEGSKA (reference sequence). This CDR3 has 16 residues. Unique molecular identifiers tagged the TCR beta cDNA libraries. TCRdb fed the PCR reads into MiXCR, producing one record per CDR3 protein. The sample holds around 190,000 distinct CDR3 sequences, roughly 30% seen once. Only a few counts were recorded for this clonotype. Antigen specificity is unknown. Points from the study as a whole: A few TRBV segments appeared more often in patients than in controls, and TRBV5-6, TRBV5-1 and TRBV20-1 were among these.

The sequence came from a girl under 18 with multiple sclerosis. This chain joins TRBV20-1 and TRBJ2-2; 12 positions agree with TRBD2. Material: blood. The CDR3 protein is CSASPTSGGFTGELFF. The CDR3 nucleotides read TGCAGTGCTAGCCCTACTAGCGGGGGGTTCACCGGGGAGCTGTTTTTT.